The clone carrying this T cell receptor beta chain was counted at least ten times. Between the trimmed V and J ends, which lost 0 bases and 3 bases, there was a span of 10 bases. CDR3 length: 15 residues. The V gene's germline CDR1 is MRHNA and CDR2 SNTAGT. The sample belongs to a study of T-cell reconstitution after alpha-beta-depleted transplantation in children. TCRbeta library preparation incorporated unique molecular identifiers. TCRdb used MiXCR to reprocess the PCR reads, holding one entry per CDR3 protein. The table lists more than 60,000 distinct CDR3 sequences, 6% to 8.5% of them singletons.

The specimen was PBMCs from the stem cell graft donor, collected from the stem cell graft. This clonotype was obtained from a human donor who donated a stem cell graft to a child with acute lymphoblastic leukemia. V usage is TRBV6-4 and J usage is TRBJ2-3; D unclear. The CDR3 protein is CASSDSLSSTDTQYF. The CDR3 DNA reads TGTGCCAGCAGTGACTCGTTGTCCAGTACAGATACGCAGTATTTT.